The entry below gives a single T cell receptor (beta chain) sequence along with its context. The antigen remains undetermined. V shed 1 base and J 7 bases; nucleotides not matched to a gene: 3. The CDR3 runs 14 residues. Germline values: CDR1 SGHTA, CDR2 FQGTGA. The data are from a study of cytomegalovirus exposure and HLA in healthy donors. About the research overall: Roughly 80 million unique TCRs from HLA-typed donors made up an early data release.

Participants comprised healthy donors of bone marrow. The study's findings and limits: In an earlier analysis, in several hundred donors, most V segments appeared productive either ~87% or ~30% of the time.

Vbeta (60) and Jbeta (13) primers were used in the PCR. Libraries were prepared by immunoSEQ multiplex PCR; TCRdb keeps only in-frame clonotypes and omits some of them. The sample comprises 130,000 to 150,000 clones, around 73% of which are singletons, and 1.5% to 2% rests with the top ten. Sequencing used PBMCs. The J gene is TRBJ2-1, the V gene TRBV7-3, with TRBD1 matching over 8 bases. This receptor was identified in a woman under 30 in good health and CMV-seronegative. This CDR3 reads CASSLMRTGNEQFF. In DNA, the CDR3 is TGTGCCAGCAGCTTAATGAGGACAGGGAATGAGCAGTTCTTC.